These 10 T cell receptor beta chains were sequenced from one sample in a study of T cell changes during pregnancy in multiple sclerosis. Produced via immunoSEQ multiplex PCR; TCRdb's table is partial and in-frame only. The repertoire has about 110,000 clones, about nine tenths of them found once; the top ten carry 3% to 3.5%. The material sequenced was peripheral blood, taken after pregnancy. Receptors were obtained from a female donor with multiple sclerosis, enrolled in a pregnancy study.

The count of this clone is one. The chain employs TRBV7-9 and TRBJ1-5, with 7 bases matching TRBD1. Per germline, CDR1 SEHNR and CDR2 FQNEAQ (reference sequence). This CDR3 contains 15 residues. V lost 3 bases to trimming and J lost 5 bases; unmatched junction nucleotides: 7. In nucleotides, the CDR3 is TGTGCCAGCAGCTTCGGGCAGGGGGAGGATCAGCCCCAGCATTTT. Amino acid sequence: CASSFGQGEDQPQHF.

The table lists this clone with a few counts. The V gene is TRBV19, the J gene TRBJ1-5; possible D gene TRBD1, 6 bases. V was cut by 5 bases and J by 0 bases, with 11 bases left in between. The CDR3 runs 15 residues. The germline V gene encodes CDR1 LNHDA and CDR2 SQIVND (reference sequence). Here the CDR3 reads CASSWDTDSNQPQHF. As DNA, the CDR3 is TGTGCCAGTAGTTGGGACACCGATAGCAATCAGCCCCAGCATTTT.

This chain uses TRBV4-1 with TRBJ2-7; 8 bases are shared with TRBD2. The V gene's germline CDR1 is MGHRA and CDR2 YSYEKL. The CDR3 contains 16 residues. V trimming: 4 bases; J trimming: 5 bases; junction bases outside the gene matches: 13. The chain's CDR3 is CASSRASGGMFDEQYF. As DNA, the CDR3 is TGCGCCAGCAGCCGAGCCTCGGGAGGGATGTTCGACGAGCAGTACTTC.

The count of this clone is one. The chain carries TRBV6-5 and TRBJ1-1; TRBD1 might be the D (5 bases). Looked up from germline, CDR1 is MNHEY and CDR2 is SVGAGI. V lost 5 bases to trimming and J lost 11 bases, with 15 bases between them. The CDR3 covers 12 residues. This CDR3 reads CASSAPQGRAFF. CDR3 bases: TGTGCCAGCAGTGCCCCCCAGGGTAGGGCTTTCTTT.

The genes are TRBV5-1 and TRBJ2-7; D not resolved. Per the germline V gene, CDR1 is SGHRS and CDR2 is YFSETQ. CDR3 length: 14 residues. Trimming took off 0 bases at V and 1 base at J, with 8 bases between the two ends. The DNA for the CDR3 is TGCGCCAGCAGCTTGGAGCCAAGTTCCTACGAGCAGTACTTC. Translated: CASSLEPSSYEQYF.

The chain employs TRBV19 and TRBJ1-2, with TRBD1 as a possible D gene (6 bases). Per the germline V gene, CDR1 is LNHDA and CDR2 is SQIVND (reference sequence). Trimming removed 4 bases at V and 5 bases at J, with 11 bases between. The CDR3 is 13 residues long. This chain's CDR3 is CASSTRDIYGYTF. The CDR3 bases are TGTGCCAGTAGTACCCGGGACATATATGGCTACACCTTC.

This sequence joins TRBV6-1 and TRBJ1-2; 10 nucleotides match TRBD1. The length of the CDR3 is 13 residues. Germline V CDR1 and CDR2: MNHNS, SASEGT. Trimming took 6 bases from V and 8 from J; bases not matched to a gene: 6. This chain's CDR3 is CASRAGQGGGYTF. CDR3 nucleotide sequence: TGTGCCAGCAGGGCCGGACAGGGGGGAGGCTACACCTTC.

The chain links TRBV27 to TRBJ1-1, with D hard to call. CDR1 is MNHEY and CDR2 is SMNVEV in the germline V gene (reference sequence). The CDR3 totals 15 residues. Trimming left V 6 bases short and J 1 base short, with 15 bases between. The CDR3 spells CASSLQFGANTEAFF. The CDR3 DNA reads TGTGCCAGCAGCCTACAATTCGGAGCGAACACTGAAGCTTTCTTT.

CDR3 loop: CASGLDSSYEQYF. The DNA of the CDR3 is TGTGCTAGTGGTTTGGACAGCTCCTACGAGCAGTACTTC. The chain recombines TRBV12-5 with TRBJ2-7; D gene uncertain. This CDR3 is 13 amino acids long. V lost 1 base to trimming and J lost 0 bases, with 4 bases between them. Germline assignment: CDR1 LGHNT and CDR2 FRNRAP.

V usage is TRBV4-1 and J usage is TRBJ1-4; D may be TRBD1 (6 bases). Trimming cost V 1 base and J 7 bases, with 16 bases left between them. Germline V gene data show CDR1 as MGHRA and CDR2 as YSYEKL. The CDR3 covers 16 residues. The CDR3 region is CASSQGGKETGEKLFF. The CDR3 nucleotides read TGCGCCAGCAGCCAAGGGGGTAAGGAGACAGGTGAAAAACTGTTTTTT.